Following are 24 T cell receptor beta chains from one sample sequenced in a study of T cells in Graves' hyperthyroidism and ophthalmopathy. RNA transcripts served as the template for amplifying TCR beta CDR3 regions. With the HTBI primer set, the TCR CDR3 went through a first round of RT-PCR. TCRdb re-derived calls from the multiplex PCR reads in MiXCR, one entry per CDR3 protein. The data show about 520,000 distinct CDR3 sequences, around a quarter seen once. The material sequenced was blood. All receptors derive from a woman in her 30s with Graves' ophthalmopathy.

The genes are TRBV28 and TRBJ2-1; TRBD2 matches 8 bases. Germline V gives CDR1 MDHEN, CDR2 SYDVKM. The CDR3 is made up of 18 amino acids. With 4 bases clipped from V and 8 bases from J, the junction kept 19 bases outside the gene matches. DNA of the CDR3: TGTGCCAGCAGTTCCCCCCAAAGGACTAGCTCGGTTGTAGATGAGCAGTTCTTC. Its translation is CASSSPQRTSSVVDEQFF.

For the CDR3, the DNA is TGTGCCAGCAGTTTACAGGGAGGGCCCCAGCATTTT. It yields the protein CASSLQGGPQHF. The chain employs TRBV12-3 or TRBV12-4 and TRBJ1-5, with a weak D call TRBD1 (5 bases). Trimming stripped 2 bases from V and 9 bases from J, with 8 bases between. This CDR3 contains 12 residues.

This clonotype was seen at least ten times. This chain connects TRBV20-1 to TRBJ2-2, with D possibly matching TRBD1 (6 bases). The ends were cut back, 2 bases at V and 1 base at J, with 8 bases in the middle. Looked up from germline, CDR1 is DFQATT and CDR2 is SNEGSKA (reference sequence). This CDR3 has 14 residues. The CDR3 is CSARMGQNTGELFF. In nucleotides, the CDR3 is TGCAGTGCTAGAATGGGACAGAACACCGGGGAGCTGTTTTTT.

This clonotype has just a few counts. The V gene is TRBV2, the J gene TRBJ2-2; D perhaps matches TRBD1 (5 bases). V was trimmed by 7 bases and J by 6 bases, leaving 18 bases between them. Germline CDR1 SNHLY, CDR2 FYNNEI. The CDR3 sequence is 15 residues long. CDR3 nucleotide sequence: TGTGCCAGCATTAAGCAGGGATCAAATCCCGGGGAGCTGTTTTTT. The encoded protein is CASIKQGSNPGELFF.

This clonotype has ten or more counts. The chain couples TRBV5-5 to TRBJ1-2; TRBD1 might be the D (6 bases). Germline loops: CDR1 SGHKS, CDR2 YYEKEE (reference sequence). The length of the CDR3 is 15 residues. Trimming removed 5 bases from V and 4 bases from J, with 18 bases in between. CDR3 amino acids: CASSKTSQGAYGYTF. CDR3 nucleotides: TGTGCCAGCAGTAAGACTTCACAGGGTGCCTATGGCTACACCTTC.

Ten or more counts support this clonotype. V is TRBV11-3 and J is TRBJ1-1; D remains ambiguous. The CDR3 totals 12 residues. Trimming removed 3 bases at V and 8 bases at J, with 10 bases between. CDR1 and CDR2 from the germline V gene are SGHNT and YENEEA. CDR3 sequence: CASSLENGEAFF. The DNA of the CDR3 is TGTGCCAGCAGCTTGGAAAACGGCGAAGCTTTCTTT. Complete variable domain (other parts from reference TRBV11-3 and TRBJ1-1): EAGVVQSPRYKIIEKKQPVAFWCNPISGHNTLYWYLQNLGQGPELLIRYENEEAVDDSQLPKDRFSAERLKGVDSTLKIQPAELGDSAVYLCASSLENGEAFFGQGTRLTVV.

This clonotype came up many times. A read error may be the cause here, since a much bigger clone is one base away. The chain has TRBV6-1 and TRBJ2-4; no firm D call. Germline CDR1 is MNHNS and CDR2 is SASEGT. This CDR3 contains 14 residues. CDR3: CASRDGQSQNIKYF. The CDR3 nucleotides are TGTGCCAGCAGGGATGGGCAAAGCCAAAACATTAAGTACTTC.

This clonotype has a count of ten or more. CDR3 in amino acids: CASSESARGYLGSYEQYF. In nucleotides, the CDR3 is TGTGCCAGCAGCGAGTCGGCCAGGGGATATCTCGGATCCTACGAGCAGTACTTC. This chain links TRBV2 with TRBJ2-7, with D possibly matching TRBD1 (6 bases). The CDR3 spans 18 residues. The germline gives CDR1 SNHLY, CDR2 FYNNEI. V gave up 6 bases and J gave up 1 base, with 25 bases separating them.

Many counts were recorded for this clonotype. This chain links TRBV29-1 with TRBJ1-2; TRBD1 is a possible D gene (5 bases). V lost 4 bases, J lost 1 base, and 10 bases lay in between. The CDR3 has 13 residues. Germline V gene data show CDR1 as SQVTM and CDR2 as ANQGSEA. In nucleotides, the CDR3 is TGCAGCGTTGTGGGGCAGAGTAACTATGGCTACACCTTC. Translation gives CSVVGQSNYGYTF.

A few counts support this clonotype. In nucleotides, the CDR3 is TGTGCCAGCAGTTTGGAATGGTGGGGCAGGGGGCGAGGAACTGAAGCTTTCTTT. Translation: CASSLEWWGRGRGTEAFF. The chain joins TRBV12-3 or TRBV12-4 to TRBJ1-1, with 8 bases fitting TRBD1. With V trimmed by 3 bases and J by 5 bases, 17 bases remained unmatched. There are 18 residues in the CDR3.

The sample holds many counts of this clonotype. The chain has TRBV27 and TRBJ2-7, with D perhaps matching TRBD1 (6 bases). This CDR3 comprises 13 residues. The germline V gene encodes CDR1 MNHEY and CDR2 SMNVEV (reference sequence). Trimming pared 8 bases from V and 3 bases from J, leaving 14 bases between. In DNA, the CDR3 is TGTGCCAGCGGCCCCAGGGGAGACTACGAGCAGTACTTC. Its translation: CASGPRGDYEQYF.

V usage is TRBV12-3 or TRBV12-4 and J usage is TRBJ1-2, with D possibly being TRBD1 (5 bases). V was clipped by 6 bases and J by 2 bases, with 13 bases between them. The CDR3 covers 14 residues. The CDR3 loop reads CASRPTEANYGYTF. The CDR3, as DNA: TGTGCCAGCAGACCGACAGAGGCGAACTATGGCTACACCTTC.

The gene calls are TRBV15 and TRBJ1-6; D is perhaps TRBD1 (5 bases). In germline, CDR1 is LNHNV, CDR2 YYDKDF (reference sequence). The length of the CDR3 is 16 residues. Trimming took off 6 bases at V and 7 bases at J, with 19 bases between the two ends. CDR3 sequence reads: CATRSPRGGSNSPLHF. In nucleotides, the CDR3 is TGTGCCACCAGGAGTCCCCGGGGGGGTTCCAATTCACCCCTCCACTTT.

This chain links TRBV11-2 with TRBJ2-7; D possibly corresponds to TRBD2 (5 bases). This CDR3 comprises 13 residues. The ends were cut back, 1 base at V and 6 bases at J, with 10 bases in the middle. Germline V gene sequence: CDR1 SGHAT, CDR2 FQNNGV. The chain's CDR3 is CASSLAVGSEQYF. DNA for the CDR3: TGTGCCAGCAGCTTAGCAGTAGGGAGCGAGCAGTACTTC.

On this clonotype itself: At one end, the junction sequence differs from germline, possibly due to a read error. V usage is TRBV11-1 and J usage is TRBJ1-3, with D possibly TRBD1 on 5 matching bases. CDR1 is SGHAT, CDR2 FQDESV, per germline (reference sequence). The CDR3 contains 13 residues. CDR3 nucleotides: TGTGCCAGCAGCTGGGGCTCTGGAAGCACCATATATTTT. It codes for CASSWGSGSTIYF.

This clonotype was observed many times. V is TRBV30 and J is TRBJ1-5; no reliable D call. V was clipped by 2 bases and J by 7 bases, with 15 bases between them. This CDR3 spans 14 amino acids. Germline assignment: CDR1 GTSNPN and CDR2 SVGIG (reference sequence). The CDR3 sequence is CAWSPDPRGQPQHF. For the CDR3, the DNA is TGTGCCTGGAGTCCCGACCCCAGAGGACAGCCCCAGCATTTT.

At least ten counts were recorded for this clonotype. The rearrangement uses TRBV5-1 and TRBJ2-7; a weak D match, TRBD1 (6 bases). The CDR3 sequence is 15 residues long. The germline gives CDR1 SGHRS, CDR2 YFSETQ. V lost 0 bases and J 3 bases, leaving 13 bases between the germline ends. CDR3 DNA sequence: TGCGCCAGCAGCTTGGTCACAGGGTGGTACTACGAGCAGTACTTC. Translated, it gives CASSLVTGWYYEQYF.

J is TRBJ1-1 and V is TRBV28, with D maybe TRBD1 (6 bases). Germline CDR1 is MDHEN and CDR2 is SYDVKM. This CDR3 has 19 residues. The V gene lost 6 bases and the J gene lost 0 bases, with 26 bases spanning the gap. CDR3 nucleotides: TGTGCCAGCAGAGTTTGGGGGGCAGCGCGTTCTCAAGTGAACACTGAAGCTTTCTTT. Residues: CASRVWGAARSQVNTEAFF.

This clonotype was counted between two and nine times. This sequence joins TRBV20-1 and TRBJ1-2; D gene ambiguous. Deletions cut 1 base from V and 3 bases from J, with 6 bases between. The CDR3 extends over 12 amino acids. The germline gives CDR1 DFQATT, CDR2 SNEGSKA (reference sequence). For the CDR3, the DNA is TGCAGTGCTAGAGCTCAGGACTATGGCTACACCTTC. Residues: CSARAQDYGYTF.

Comments on this clonotype: With a much larger clone just one base away, this may be a read error. The chain links TRBV11-2 to TRBJ1-5, with D hard to call. This CDR3 region has 14 residues. CDR1 is SGHAT, CDR2 FQNNGV, per germline. CDR3 sequence: CVSSPSRGGQPQHF. The CDR3 nucleotides read TGTGTCAGCAGCCCGTCACGGGGAGGGCAGCCCCAGCATTTT.

This clonotype has at least ten counts. The chain links TRBV30 to TRBJ1-5, with TRBD1 as a possible D gene (5 bases). From germline, CDR1 is GTSNPN and CDR2 SVGIG (reference sequence). The CDR3 is made up of 13 amino acids. Trimming stripped 0 bases from V and 3 bases from J, with 6 bases between. CDR3 sequence: CAWSVQDNQPQHF. CDR3 nucleotides: TGTGCCTGGAGTGTACAGGACAATCAGCCCCAGCATTTT.

The V gene is TRBV11-2, the J gene TRBJ2-5; possibly TRBD2 for D (6 bases). There are 16 residues in the CDR3. Trimming cost V 3 bases and J 4 bases, with 18 bases left between them. Germline CDR1 and CDR2: SGHAT and FQNNGV. In DNA, the CDR3 is TGTGCCAGCAGCTTTAGGGTGGACCCCGGGGGAGAGACCCAGTACTTC. Translating it yields CASSFRVDPGGETQYF.

In this sample, this clonotype turned up many times. V gene TRBV6-2 or TRBV6-3 combines with J gene TRBJ1-5; tentatively, D is TRBD1 (5 bases). V was cut by 5 bases and J by 2 bases, with 13 bases left in between. The CDR3 consists of 15 residues. From germline, CDR1 is MNHEY and CDR2 SVGEGT. The CDR3 protein is CASSTPGGGNQPQHF. As DNA, the CDR3 is TGTGCCAGCAGTACCCCCGGGGGAGGCAATCAGCCCCAGCATTTT.

Notes on this clonotype: Given a much more abundant clone one base away, this may be a read error. The chain combines TRBV7-2 with TRBJ2-2; D is ambiguous. Germline CDR1 is SGHTA and CDR2 is FQGNSA. V lost 1 base and J lost 3, with 6 bases in between. The CDR3 totals 14 residues. The CDR3 spells CASSLVADTGELFF. CDR3 in DNA: TGTGCCAGCAGCTTAGTGGCGGACACCGGGGAGCTGTTTTTT.